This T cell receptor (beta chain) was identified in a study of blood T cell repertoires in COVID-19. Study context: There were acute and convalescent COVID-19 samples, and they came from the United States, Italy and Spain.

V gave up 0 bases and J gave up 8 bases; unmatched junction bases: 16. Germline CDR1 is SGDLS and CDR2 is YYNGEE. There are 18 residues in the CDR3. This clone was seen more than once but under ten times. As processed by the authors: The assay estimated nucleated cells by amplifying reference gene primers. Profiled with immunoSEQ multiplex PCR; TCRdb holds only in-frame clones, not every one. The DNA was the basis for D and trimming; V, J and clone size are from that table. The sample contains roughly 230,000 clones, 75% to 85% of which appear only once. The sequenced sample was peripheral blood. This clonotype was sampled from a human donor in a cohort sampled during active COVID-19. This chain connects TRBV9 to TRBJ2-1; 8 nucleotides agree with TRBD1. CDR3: CASSVVPLGAGGKDEQFF. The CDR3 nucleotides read TGTGCCAGCAGCGTAGTTCCTCTCGGCGCAGGGGGCAAGGATGAGCAGTTCTTC.